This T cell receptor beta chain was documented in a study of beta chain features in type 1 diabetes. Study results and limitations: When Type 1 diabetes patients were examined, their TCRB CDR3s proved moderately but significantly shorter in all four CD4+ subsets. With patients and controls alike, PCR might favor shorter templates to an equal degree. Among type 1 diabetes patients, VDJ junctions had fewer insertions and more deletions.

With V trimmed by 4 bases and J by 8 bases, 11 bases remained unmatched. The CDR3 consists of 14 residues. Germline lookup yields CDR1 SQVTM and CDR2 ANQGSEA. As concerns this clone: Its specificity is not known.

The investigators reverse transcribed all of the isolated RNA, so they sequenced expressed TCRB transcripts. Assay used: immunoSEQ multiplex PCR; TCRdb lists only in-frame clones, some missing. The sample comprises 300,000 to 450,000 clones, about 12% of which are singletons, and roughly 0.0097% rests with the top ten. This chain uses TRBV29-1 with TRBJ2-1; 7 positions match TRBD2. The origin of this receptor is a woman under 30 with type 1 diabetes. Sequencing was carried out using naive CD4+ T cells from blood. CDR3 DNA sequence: TGCAGCGTTGGGACTAGTTGGTTGAAGTATGAGCAGTTCTTC. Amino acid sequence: CSVGTSWLKYEQFF.